This T cell receptor (beta chain) was documented in a study of blood T cell repertoires in COVID-19. Study at large: Italy, Spain and the United States were the sources of the convalescent and acute COVID-19 samples. From T cells, B-cell-depleted T cells, or PBMCs came the material, which was cDNA or gDNA.

Source study methods: Quantification of nucleated cells was approximated via reference gene primer amplification. Assay: immunoSEQ multiplex PCR; the TCRdb copy retains only in-frame clones and omits some. V, J and clone size derive from that table, while D and trimming were established from the DNA sequence. This sample has some 160,000 clones, with approximately 80% found just once. V gave up 5 bases and J gave up 0 bases, with 11 bases separating them. The length of the CDR3 is 16 residues. Germline V gene lookup returns CDR1 SGHTA and CDR2 FQGTGA. This chain connects TRBV7-3 to TRBJ2-6, with D possibly being TRBD1 (6 bases). This sequence was found in a human donor in a cohort sampled during active COVID-19. The sample comprised peripheral blood. The CDR3 coding sequence is TGTGCCAGCAGCACGGACAGACCCTCTGGGGCCAACGTCCTGACTTTC. This codes for CASSTDRPSGANVLTF.